What follows describes a single T cell receptor (beta chain). No patient had autoimmune disease or received systemic immunosuppression. TCRdb keeps only in-frame clones here, not all; method: immunoSEQ multiplex PCR. Here the sample spans tens of thousands of clones, approximately 94% being singletons. The sample comes from a study of OX40 agonist ivuxolimab in advanced cancers. Germline trimming cut 8 bases from V and 2 bases from J; bases unmatched to any gene: 17. CDR3 length: 18 residues. Germline V gene lookup returns CDR1 SNHLY and CDR2 FYNNEI. This clonotype was sampled from an adult with an advanced solid tumor such as melanoma, head and neck, liver or kidney cancer. The sequenced sample was CD4+ or CD8+ T cells sorted from blood, obtained in a trial of the OX40 agonist ivuxolimab. The rearrangement joins TRBV2 to TRBJ2-1, with 8 bases matching TRBD2. The CDR3 loop reads CASHSAGGGTATYNEQFF. CDR3 nucleotide sequence: TGTGCCAGCCACTCCGCGGGGGGCGGGACTGCCACCTACAATGAGCAGTTCTTC.